The sequence of this TCR beta chain was determined in a study of shared clonotypes between healthy human individuals. Study results and caveats: Among several donors, approximately 5% of naive CD4 clonotypes were found in common. All-four-donor shared clonotypes had higher generation probabilities than non-shared clonotypes did.

Researchers ran the assay at a deep level. Some clones are missing from TCRdb's copy, which holds only in-frame ones; the method was immunoSEQ multiplex PCR. The sample has about 960,000 clones, around three quarters seen once; the top ten hold about 1.5%. The ends lost 9 bases at V and 3 bases at J; junction bases unmatched: 20. Germline CDR1 is MRHNA and CDR2 is SNTAGT. The CDR3 runs 19 residues. This clone was recorded once. What it recognizes is unknown. The V call is TRBV6-4, the J call TRBJ2-1; TRBD1 agrees at 10 bases. This clonotype was obtained from a man between 18 and 29 years old in good health. Sequencing was done on a sample of memory CD4+ T cells sorted from blood. Stated subset: CD45RA-negative fraction. The CDR3 nucleotides are TGTGCCAGAGAGGAGTTGACAGGGGGCTTCCATTTTATCTACAATGAGCAGTTCTTC. Its translation: CAREELTGGFHFIYNEQFF.